This T cell receptor beta chain was obtained from a study of blood T cell repertoires in COVID-19. Across the study: Italy, Spain and the United States were the sources of the convalescent and acute COVID-19 samples. Sample material is recorded as cDNA or gDNA derived from T cells, B-cell-depleted T cells, or PBMCs.

The CDR3 totals 14 residues. Trimming cost V 10 bases and J 0 bases; bases outside gene matches: 8. Authors' methods: Amplification of reference gene primers was used by the study to estimate nucleated cell counts. TCRdb keeps only in-frame clones here, not all; method: immunoSEQ multiplex PCR. V, J and clone size are taken as reported in that table, and D and trimming were inferred from the DNA itself. The sample lists 75,000 to 95,000 clones; roughly 72% were seen once. The chain employs TRBV5-3 and TRBJ2-3; 7 nucleotides match TRBD2. TRBV5-3 has ORF status, its function being uncertain. The material sequenced was peripheral blood. This receptor was obtained from a woman aged 60 to 75 in a cohort sampled during active or convalescent COVID-19. This chain's CDR3 is CAPRYGGSTDTQYF. The CDR3 DNA reads TGTGCCCCAAGGTACGGGGGGAGCACAGATACGCAGTATTTT.